These T cell receptor beta chains were read from a single sample in a study of spatial heterogeneity in lung cancer. One entry per CDR3 protein results from TCRdb running MiXCR on the 5' RACE reads. The sample comprises over 45,000 distinct CDR3 sequences, 5.3% of which are singletons, and roughly 10% rests with the top ten. The sample was PBMCs, taken at surgery. The receptors were sampled from a male donor with early-stage non-small cell lung cancer. Both conserved end residues are part of each CDR3. Fields, in order: V gene, clone size, CDR3 protein. Some rows have no size entry. The others give once, few or many, or a class for an expanded clone.

V gene: TRBV11-2
clone size: many
CDR3 protein: CASSLSGNEQFF

V gene: TRBV6-1
clone size: many
CDR3 protein: CASSTRQDYNEQFF

V gene: TRBV5-6
clone size: NA
CDR3 protein: CASSLGPTVAYEQYF

V gene: TRBV4-2
clone size: few
CDR3 protein: CASSQDLGSSGTQYF

V gene: TRBV10-3
clone size: many
CDR3 protein: CAISEGTSGTTDTQYF

V gene: TRBV27
clone size: many
CDR3 protein: CASNGGGLNTDTQYF

V gene: TRBV19
clone size: many
CDR3 protein: CASSSGREQYF

V gene: TRBV7-2
clone size: NA
CDR3 protein: CASSARGQPQHF

V gene: TRBV11-2
clone size: many
CDR3 protein: CASTLLWTGGNNEQFF

V gene: TRBV4-1
clone size: few
CDR3 protein: CASSQGDRGPGAQYF